The 10 T cell receptor beta chains reported below all come from one sample, sequenced in a study of monozygotic twins with inflammatory bowel disease. TCRdb reanalyzed the 5' RACE reads and collapses them to one entry per CDR3 protein, without DNA. Its table records more than 110,000 distinct CDR3 sequences. The sequenced sample was blood. The receptor set was obtained from a human donor with ulcerative colitis or Crohn's disease, or a healthy co-twin of an affected twin (not recorded which).

V and J are TRBV20-1 and TRBJ1-1; TCRdb gives TRBD1 as the D gene, but with no DNA this cannot be confirmed. CDR3 length equals 14 residues. Germline values: CDR1 DFQATT, CDR2 SNEGSKA (reference sequence). CDR3 sequence reads: CSARDGLAGTEAFF.

This chain links TRBV19 with TRBJ1-2; TCRdb selects TRBD1, and the lack of DNA leaves this call unchecked. The CDR3 has 15 amino acids. In germline, CDR1 is LNHDA, CDR2 SQIVND (reference sequence). This chain's CDR3 is CAGRISGTGLRGYTF.

The chain uses TRBV3-1 and TRBJ1-1; TCRdb's D call, TRBD1, is unchecked because there is no DNA. The CDR3 is 14 amino acids. Germline CDR1 is LGHDT and CDR2 is YNNKEL (reference sequence). The CDR3 loop reads CASRLGQASTEAFF.

V usage is TRBV7-3 and J usage is TRBJ1-1; TCRdb reports TRBD1, a call that lacks DNA to check it against. This CDR3 spans 14 amino acids. Per germline, CDR1 SGHTA and CDR2 FQGTGA. The CDR3 is CASSLWARPTEAFF.

V is TRBV30 and J is TRBJ1-4. This CDR3 contains 13 residues. Looked up from germline, CDR1 is GTSNPN and CDR2 is SVGIG (reference sequence). The CDR3 protein is CAWSVKSGVKLFF.

The V call is TRBV5-1, the J call TRBJ2-3. The CDR3 covers 14 residues. CDR1 and CDR2 (germline): SGHRS, YFSETQ. The CDR3: CASSLAYRTDTQYF.

The J gene is TRBJ2-2, the V gene TRBV7-2. The germline gives CDR1 SGHTA, CDR2 FQGNSA. The CDR3 has 12 amino acids. CDR3 loop: CARGASTGELFF.

This chain uses TRBV9 with TRBJ1-5; TCRdb returns TRBD1, unconfirmable since there is no DNA. The CDR3 spans 15 residues. Germline V gene lookup returns CDR1 SGDLS and CDR2 YYNGEE. CDR3: CASSVEGLHNQPQHF.

This chain links TRBV25-1 with TRBJ2-2; with no DNA, the TCRdb D assignment of TRBD2 cannot be verified. Germline values: CDR1 MGHDK, CDR2 SYGVNS. The CDR3 runs 14 residues. The chain's CDR3 is CASRGRGVTGELFF.

The rearrangement links TRBV9 to TRBJ1-2; TCRdb names TRBD1, which stays unverified in the absence of DNA. CDR3 length: 15 residues. Germline CDR1 is SGDLS and CDR2 is YYNGEE. This chain's CDR3 is CASSANPGTAYGYTF.